This entry lists 11 T cell receptor beta chains sequenced from one sample in a study of early stage breast cancer tumors. This table comes from immunoSEQ multiplex PCR, and its TCRdb copy is limited to in-frame clones, with some not included. This sample has 25,000 to 30,000 clones, with approximately 84% found just once. The sample comprised blood. The receptors come from a person aged 50-59 years with breast cancer.

This sequence joins TRBV19 and TRBJ1-1; D gene uncertain. V lost 6 bases to trimming and J lost 1 base, with 15 bases between them. The CDR3 contains 15 residues. Germline loops: CDR1 LNHDA, CDR2 SQIVND (reference sequence). CDR3 sequence: CASRRSPAQNTEAFF. The CDR3 region has the DNA TGTGCCAGTAGACGATCCCCCGCCCAGAACACTGAAGCTTTCTTT.

This chain links TRBV7-9 with TRBJ1-2; the match to TRBD1 covers 8 bases. CDR3 length: 14 amino acids. V shed 5 bases and J 0 bases; nucleotides not matched to a gene: 2. The V gene's germline CDR1 is SEHNR and CDR2 FQNEAQ (reference sequence). CDR3 protein: CASSRTGTNYGYTF. In DNA, the CDR3 is TGTGCCAGCAGCCGGACAGGGACTAACTATGGCTACACCTTC.

This chain uses TRBV10-3 with TRBJ2-5, with 7 positions matching TRBD2. This CDR3 contains 15 residues. Looked up from germline, CDR1 is ENHRY and CDR2 is SYGVKD. With V trimmed by 2 bases and J by 4 bases, 7 bases remained unmatched. CDR3 protein: CAISEGLGLGETQYF. The CDR3, as DNA: TGTGCCATCAGTGAGGGACTAGGATTGGGAGAGACCCAGTACTTC.

The chain couples TRBV9 to TRBJ2-7, with D perhaps matching TRBD1 or TRBD2 (5 bases each). The CDR3 length is 14 residues. CDR1 is SGDLS and CDR2 is YYNGEE in the germline V gene. V lost 0 bases to trimming and J lost 3 bases, with 10 bases between them. In DNA form, the CDR3 reads TGTGCCAGCAGCGTAGGAGGGGTTGGCTACGAGCAGTACTTC. Protein sequence: CASSVGGVGYEQYF. The whole variable domain, filled in from reference TRBV9 and TRBJ2-7, reads DSGVTQTPKHLITATGQRVTLRCSPRSGDLSVYWYQQSLDQGLQFLIQYYNGEERAKGNILERFSAQQFPDLHSELNLSSLELGDSALYFCASSVGGVGYEQYFGPGTRLTVT.

The chain couples TRBV5-5 to TRBJ2-7; 11 positions agree with TRBD2. The CDR3 consists of 15 residues. Germline CDR1 and CDR2: SGHKS and YYEKEE (reference sequence). V shed 0 bases and J 4 bases; nucleotides not matched to a gene: 3. CDR3 in amino acids: CASSLVSSGRYEQYF. Written as DNA, the CDR3 is TGTGCCAGCAGCTTGGTTTCTAGCGGGAGGTACGAGCAGTACTTC.

The chain couples TRBV4-2 to TRBJ1-5; 9 bases are a match to TRBD1. Per germline, CDR1 LGHNA and CDR2 YNFKEQ. V gave up 4 bases and J gave up 9 bases; unmatched junction bases: 7. The CDR3 totals 14 residues. CDR3 in amino acids: CASSPGTGNWPQHF. CDR3 bases: TGTGCCAGCAGCCCCGGGACAGGGAATTGGCCCCAGCATTTT.

The sample holds one count of this clone. This rearrangement joins TRBV10-3 to TRBJ1-1, with unresolved D. Germline V gene data show CDR1 as ENHRY and CDR2 as SYGVKD. Trimming took 7 bases from V and 1 from J, leaving 22 bases between them. CDR3 length equals 17 residues. CDR3 loop: CAIKAAAIKISNTEAFF. The CDR3 region has the DNA TGTGCCATCAAAGCGGCAGCTATTAAAATCTCGAACACTGAAGCTTTCTTT.

The chain is built from TRBV27 and TRBJ2-2; no clear D gene. Trimming stripped 9 bases from V and 4 bases from J, with 21 bases between. Germline V gene sequence: CDR1 MNHEY, CDR2 SMNVEV (reference sequence). The CDR3 has 16 residues. This CDR3 is CARPRPLELSTGELFF. The CDR3, as DNA: TGTGCCAGACCTAGGCCGCTAGAGTTGAGCACCGGGGAGCTGTTTTTT.

This clone came up a few times. The chain combines TRBV6-5 with TRBJ1-2; 8 bases map to TRBD1. CDR1 and CDR2 (germline): MNHEY, SVGAGI. V dropped 10 bases and J dropped 9; count of bases not matched to a gene: 7. The length of the CDR3 is 11 residues. CDR3 nucleotide sequence: TGTGCCACTGGACAGGGAAGGAGCTACACCTTC. Its translation: CATGQGRSYTF.

Concerning this clone: One end of the junction fails to match germline, which may point to a read error. The V and J genes are TRBV7-2 and TRBJ1-2; 8 bases match TRBD1. The CDR3 sequence is 13 residues long. Germline assignment: CDR1 SGHTA and CDR2 FQGNSA. This CDR3 reads CASSPQDRGPQNF. For the CDR3, the DNA is TGTGCCAGCAGCCCCCAAGACAGGGGTCCTCAAAATTTC. The complete variable domain, with remaining parts taken from reference TRBV7-2 and TRBJ1-2, reads GAGVSQSPSNKVTEKGKDVELRCDPISGHTALYWYRQSLGQGLEFLIYFQGNSAPDKSGLPSDRFSAERTGGSVSTLTIQRTQQEDSAVYLCASSPQDRGPQNFGSGTRLTVV.

V and J are TRBV6-1 and TRBJ2-2, with 12 positions matching TRBD2. In germline, CDR1 is MNHNS, CDR2 SASEGT. The CDR3 extends over 15 amino acids. The V gene end was trimmed by 7 bases and the J gene end by 6 bases; junction bases not matched to a gene: 6. CDR3 nucleotides: TGTGCCAGCAACGAAGGACTAGCGGGACCCGGGGAGCTGTTTTTT. Translating gives CASNEGLAGPGELFF.